This paragraph reports one TCR beta chain. Per germline, CDR1 LNHDA and CDR2 SQIVND (reference sequence). The ends were cut back, 1 base at V and 2 bases at J, with 6 bases in the middle. The CDR3 consists of 14 residues. The data belong to a study of blood T cell repertoires in COVID-19. Per the authors' pipeline: Reference gene primer amplification gave nucleated cell count estimates. Sequenced by immunoSEQ multiplex PCR; TCRdb stores in-frame clones only, minus some. V and J calls and clone size are copied from that table; D and trimming were computed from the DNA. The repertoire includes about 490,000 clones, around 85% of them detected once, and roughly 3.2% sits in the top ten.

Sequenced sample: peripheral blood. This sequence originates from a human donor in a cohort sampled during active COVID-19. V is TRBV19 and J is TRBJ2-1; D not certain. DNA for the CDR3: TGTGCCAGTAGTATAGGGGCTACCTACAATGAGCAGTTCTTC. Translated: CASSIGATYNEQFF.